This is a list of T cell receptor beta chains from one sample in a study of blood T cell repertoires in COVID-19. TCRdb's copy holds only in-frame clones and misses some; the assay was immunoSEQ multiplex PCR. The table includes under 300,000 clones, roughly four fifths detected once. Sequenced sample: peripheral blood. The receptors come from a man aged 45 to 65 with acute or convalescent COVID-19. CDR3s include the opening cysteine and the closing phenylalanine or tryptophan. The order of the fields is D gene, J gene, clone size, V gene, CDR3 protein, CDR3 DNA. D genes are given only for firm matches. For some rows the clone size is stated as once, few or many, or as a class when expanded; others skip it.

TRBD1 | TRBJ1-2 | . | TRBV5-6 | CASSLLGGQANYGYTF | TGTGCCAGCAGCTTGTTGGGGGGACAGGCTAACTATGGCTACACCTTC
. | TRBJ1-6 | once | TRBV5-4 | CASSSGLVGSPLHF | TGTGCCAGCAGCTCTGGTTTAGTCGGTTCACCCCTCCACTTT
. | TRBJ2-7 | few | TRBV11-3 | CASSFTGSYEQYF | TGTGCCAGCAGCTTTACCGGGTCCTACGAGCAGTACTTC
TRBD2 | TRBJ2-2 | . | TRBV3-1/TRBV3-2 | CASTASGGISGELFF | TGTGCCAGCACCGCCAGCGGGGGGATATCCGGGGAGCTGTTTTTT
. | TRBJ1-5 | . | TRBV5-1 | CASSQGGWSNQPQHF | TGCGCCAGCAGCCAAGGGGGATGGAGCAATCAGCCCCAGCATTTT
. | TRBJ1-1 | . | TRBV10-3 | CAISEWQNTEAFF | TGTGCCATCAGTGAGTGGCAGAACACTGAAGCTTTCTTT
TRBD1 | TRBJ2-7 | . | TRBV5-1 | CASSQTGLISYEQYF | TGCGCCAGCAGTCAGACAGGGCTGATATCCTACGAGCAGTACTTC
TRBD1 | TRBJ2-7 | . | TRBV27 | CASSWDRETYEQYF | TGTGCCAGCAGCTGGGACAGGGAAACCTACGAGCAGTACTTC
. | TRBJ1-1 | . | TRBV12-3/TRBV12-4 | CASSSGENTEAFF | TGTGCCAGCAGTTCAGGGGAGAACACTGAAGCTTTCTTT
TRBD2 | TRBJ2-3 | . | TRBV27 | CASSLIGLASTDTQYF | TGTGCCAGCAGTTTGATCGGACTAGCAAGCACAGATACGCAGTATTTT
TRBD1 | TRBJ1-5 | . | TRBV12-3/TRBV12-4 | CASRGQDNQPQHF | TGTGCCAGCAGGGGACAGGACAATCAGCCCCAGCATTTT
. | TRBJ1-3 | . | TRBV18 | CASSPPYSGNTIYF | TGTGCCAGCTCACCCCCGTACTCTGGAAACACCATATATTTT
. | TRBJ1-2 | once | TRBV24-1 | CATSDWGGNGYTF | TGTGCCACCAGTGATTGGGGGGGGAATGGCTACACCTTC
. | TRBJ2-2 | . | TRBV2 | CASRDLGTGELFF | TGTGCCAGCAGGGACTTGGGCACCGGGGAGCTGTTTTTT
. | TRBJ2-7 | . | TRBV19 | CASSIIRSDEQYF | TGTGCCAGTAGTATTATTCGTAGCGACGAGCAGTACTTC
. | TRBJ1-2 | . | TRBV9 | CASSGLTGYYGYTF | TGTGCCAGCAGCGGTCTTACAGGGTACTATGGCTACACCTTC
. | TRBJ1-1 | . | TRBV7-9 | CASSLGRAEAFF | TGTGCCAGCAGCTTGGGGAGGGCTGAAGCTTTCTTT
TRBD1 | TRBJ2-6 | few | TRBV28 | CASRTAQGAAGANVLTF | TGTGCCAGCAGAACCGCACAGGGGGCGGCTGGGGCCAACGTCCTGACTTTC
. | TRBJ1-1 | . | TRBV5-1 | CASQRPGNTEAFF | TGCGCCAGTCAGAGGCCTGGAAACACTGAAGCTTTCTTT
TRBD2 | TRBJ2-1 | . | TRBV28 | CASSRLAGGDNEQFF | TGTGCCAGCAGCCGACTAGCGGGAGGTGACAATGAGCAGTTCTTC
. | TRBJ2-2 | . | TRBV2 | CASSLYTGELFF | TGTGCCAGCAGTCTCTACACCGGGGAGCTGTTTTTT
TRBD1 | TRBJ1-2 | . | TRBV5-1 | CASSFGDRERDGYTF | TGCGCCAGCAGCTTCGGTGACAGGGAGAGGGATGGCTACACCTTC
. | TRBJ1-1 | . | TRBV3-1/TRBV3-2 | CASSQDRQGEAFF | TGTGCCAGCAGCCAAGATCGTCAGGGAGAAGCTTTCTTT
. | TRBJ2-1 | . | TRBV7-9 | CASSISIGEQFF | TGTGCCAGCAGCATAAGCATCGGTGAGCAGTTCTTC
TRBD1 | TRBJ1-6 | . | TRBV5-6 | CASSGQGRSYNSPLHF | TGTGCCAGCAGCGGACAGGGCCGCTCCTATAATTCACCCCTCCACTTT
. | TRBJ1-6 | . | TRBV19 | CASSSPNSFNSPLHF | TGTGCCAGTAGTTCCCCGAATAGTTTTAATTCACCCCTCCACTTT
. | TRBJ1-2 | few | TRBV5-6 | CASSLVGLAGYGYTF | TGTGCCAGCAGCTTGGTGGGGCTGGCGGGATATGGCTACACCTTC
TRBD1 | TRBJ1-4 | . | TRBV30 | CAWSGETGGAHEKLFF | TGTGCCTGGAGTGGGGAGACAGGGGGCGCTCATGAAAAACTGTTTTTT
TRBD2 | TRBJ2-7 | . | TRBV7-9 | CASSSLAGAYEQYF | TGTGCCAGCAGCTCTCTAGCGGGAGCCTACGAGCAGTACTTC
. | TRBJ1-2 | few | TRBV12-3/TRBV12-4 | CASSFSGARGYTF | TGTGCCAGCAGTTTTAGTGGGGCCCGCGGCTACACCTTC
TRBD2 | TRBJ2-7 | . | TRBV5-1 | CASMATAGEGSEQYF | TGCGCCAGCATGGCTACGGCGGGAGAGGGATCCGAGCAGTACTTC
. | TRBJ1-2 | . | TRBV5-4 | CASSLEEGIYGYTF | TGTGCCAGCAGCTTGGAGGAGGGAATCTATGGCTACACCTTC
. | TRBJ1-1 | . | TRBV3-1/TRBV3-2 | CASSQAREAFF | TGTGCCAGCAGCCAAGCCCGTGAAGCTTTCTTT
TRBD2 | TRBJ2-7 | . | TRBV5-1 | CASRRTSGGDPSSYEQYF | TGCGCCAGCAGGCGGACTAGCGGGGGGGACCCCAGCTCCTACGAGCAGTACTTC
TRBD1 | TRBJ2-7 | . | TRBV28 | CASSSPGTGLNEQYF | TGTGCCAGCAGTTCCCCCGGGACAGGGCTCAACGAGCAGTACTTC
TRBD1 | TRBJ2-7 | . | TRBV30 | CAWGTATYEQYF | TGTGCCTGGGGGACAGCGACCTACGAGCAGTACTTC
. | TRBJ1-3 | . | TRBV9 | CASSVDRAAGNTIYF | TGTGCCAGCAGCGTAGACAGGGCGGCTGGAAACACCATATATTTT
TRBD1 | TRBJ1-1 | . | TRBV18 | CASSSLYDRDTTEAFF | TGTGCCAGCTCGTCCCTCTATGACAGGGATACCACTGAAGCTTTCTTT
TRBD1 | TRBJ2-2 | . | TRBV9 | CASSVKGTGNTGELFF | TGTGCCAGCAGTGTCAAAGGGACAGGGAACACCGGGGAGCTGTTTTTT
. | TRBJ1-6 | . | TRBV5-1 | CASSLGAAGDNSPLHF | TGCGCCAGCAGCTTGGGGGCTGCAGGGGATAATTCACCCCTCCACTTT
. | TRBJ1-1 | few | TRBV5-1 | CASSLAGTHTYAFF | TGCGCCAGCAGCTTGGCCGGGACTCATACCTATGCTTTCTTT
TRBD2 | TRBJ2-7 | . | TRBV7-2 | CASSLAGTTGYEQYF | TGTGCCAGCAGCTTAGCCGGGACTACAGGCTACGAGCAGTACTTC
TRBD1 | TRBJ1-2 | . | TRBV9 | CASSVDLQGAGGYTF | TGTGCCAGCAGCGTAGACTTACAGGGGGCGGGAGGCTACACCTTC
. | TRBJ1-2 | . | TRBV19 | CASSIEAGNYYGYTF | TGTGCCAGTAGTATAGAGGCAGGGAACTACTATGGCTACACCTTC
. | TRBJ1-1 | . | TRBV5-1 | CASTGEGTNEAFF | TGCGCCAGCACCGGGGAGGGGACTAACGAAGCTTTCTTT
. | TRBJ2-1 | . | TRBV9 | CASSSRRQDYNEQFF | TGTGCCAGCAGCTCCCGGAGACAGGACTACAATGAGCAGTTCTTC
. | TRBJ2-1 | . | TRBV2 | CASSQTRYNEQFF | TGTGCCAGCAGCCAAACTAGATACAATGAGCAGTTCTTC
. | TRBJ1-2 | . | TRBV28 | CASSLYRHLTSYGYTF | TGTGCCAGCAGTTTATATCGACACCTAACCTCCTATGGCTACACCTTC
. | TRBJ1-3 | . | TRBV11-2 | CASSLDKNTIYF | TGTGCCAGCAGCTTAGATAAAAACACCATATATTTT
TRBD1 | TRBJ2-7 | once | TRBV6-5 | CASNPTGDPAYEQYF | TGTGCCAGTAACCCTACAGGGGACCCCGCATACGAGCAGTACTTC